The 29 T cell receptor beta chains below all came from one sample that was sequenced in a study of blood T cell repertoires in COVID-19. Sequencing used immunoSEQ multiplex PCR; TCRdb keeps in-frame clones, though not all of them. The sample has 65,000 to 85,000 clones, around 89% seen once; the top ten hold 2.7%. Input material: peripheral blood. The receptors derive from a man aged 45-65 years with acute or convalescent COVID-19.

The chain carries TRBV6-2 or TRBV6-3 and TRBJ1-1; D unclear. Trimming pared 6 bases from V and 4 bases from J, leaving 15 bases between. Germline V gene lookup returns CDR1 MNHEY and CDR2 SVGEGT. The CDR3 covers 14 residues. DNA of the CDR3: TGTGCCAGCAGCCTCCAACTTTTTTCCACTGAAGCTTTCTTT. It encodes CASSLQLFSTEAFF.

This chain links TRBV6-5 with TRBJ2-1, with a tentative D call TRBD2 (5 bases). The CDR3 length is 14 residues. The V gene lost 8 bases and the J gene lost 3 bases, with 14 bases spanning the gap. CDR1 is MNHEY and CDR2 is SVGAGI in the germline V gene. The CDR3 reads CASLGGGLYNEQFF. CDR3 nucleotides: TGTGCCAGCCTTGGAGGAGGTCTCTACAATGAGCAGTTCTTC.

The rearrangement joins TRBV5-6 to TRBJ2-7; 8 bases match TRBD2. Germline CDR1 and CDR2: SGHDT and YYEEEE. Losses at the gene ends were 2 bases for V and 2 bases for J; bases not matched to a gene: 12. The CDR3 covers 17 residues. The CDR3 DNA reads as TGTGCCAGCAGCTTTTTTCTAGCGGGCGACATCACCTACGAGCAGTACTTC. This gives the protein CASSFFLAGDITYEQYF.

This chain connects TRBV19 to TRBJ1-6; 7 bases are shared with TRBD1. V shed 6 bases, J shed 9 bases, and the junction held 8 bases outside the gene matches. CDR1 and CDR2 from the germline V gene are LNHDA and SQIVND (reference sequence). The CDR3 extends over 14 amino acids. DNA of the CDR3: TGTGCCAGTAGCAGGGACAGCTTCATTTCACCCCTCCACTTT. It is translated as CASSRDSFISPLHF.

The chain carries TRBV30 and TRBJ2-1, with D possibly being TRBD2 (6 bases). Germline loops: CDR1 GTSNPN, CDR2 SVGIG (reference sequence). V shed 1 base and J shed 6 bases, with 16 bases lying between them. There are 15 residues in the CDR3. Written as DNA, the CDR3 is TGTGCCTGGAGTGACGACCTAGCGTTGTCCAATGAGCAGTTCTTC. Translated, it gives CAWSDDLALSNEQFF.

Comment on this clone: The same CDR3 also results from other DNA sequences found in this sample. The J gene is TRBJ1-1, the V gene TRBV27; TRBD1 aligns across 7 bases. The CDR3 length is 13 residues. Trimming took 6 bases from V and 5 from J; bases not matched to a gene: 6. Looked up from germline, CDR1 is MNHEY and CDR2 is SMNVEV (reference sequence). The CDR3 sequence is CASSRPGGTEAFF. The CDR3 coding sequence is TGTGCCAGCAGCCGACCAGGGGGGACTGAAGCTTTCTTT.

V is TRBV11-3 and J is TRBJ2-6, with 7 nucleotides matching TRBD1. V shed 1 base and J 4 bases; nucleotides not matched to a gene: 4. The CDR3 totals 16 residues. CDR1 and CDR2 from the germline V gene are SGHNT and YENEEA. The CDR3 protein is CASSLGQGTGANVLTF. CDR3 bases: TGTGCCAGCAGCTTAGGACAGGGTACCGGGGCCAACGTCCTGACTTTC.

CDR3 loop: CASSSRGAGNQPQHF. In nucleotides, the CDR3 is TGTGCCAGCAGTTCCAGGGGCGCGGGCAATCAGCCCCAGCATTTT. J is TRBJ1-5 and V is TRBV6-5; D might be TRBD1 (6 bases). With 4 bases removed from V and 2 bases from J, the gap between germline ends came to 12 bases. The CDR3 is 15 amino acids. CDR1 is MNHEY and CDR2 is SVGAGI in the germline V gene.

The rearrangement uses TRBV6-4 and TRBJ1-5; D possibly corresponds to TRBD1 (6 bases). V was pared by 6 bases and J by 4 bases, with 13 bases between. Germline CDR1 reads MRHNA; CDR2 reads SNTAGT. The CDR3 consists of 14 residues. CDR3 region: CASSFTRGNQPQHF. In nucleotides, the CDR3 is TGTGCCAGCAGCTTCACTAGGGGGAATCAGCCCCAGCATTTT.

V and J are TRBV2 and TRBJ2-7; 7 positions match TRBD2. The CDR3 covers 13 residues. The junction had 11 bases not matched to a gene; V was cut back by 8 bases and J by 7 bases. The germline V gene has CDR1 SNHLY and CDR2 FYNNEI. Written as DNA, the CDR3 is TGTGCCAGCGGGGCTGGGGGAGGGAAAGAGCAGTACGTC. It is translated as CASGAGGGKEQYV.

V gene TRBV7-9 combines with J gene TRBJ1-4; the D gene is possibly TRBD1 (6 bases). Germline-derived CDR1 and CDR2 are SEHNR and FQNEAQ (reference sequence). V lost 1 base and J lost 3, with 9 bases in between. The CDR3 sequence is 15 residues long. CDR3 region: CASSLGRGPNEKLFF. The CDR3 nucleotides read TGTGCCAGCAGCTTAGGCAGGGGCCCTAATGAAAAACTGTTTTTT.

As concerns this clone: This CDR3 is also generated by other DNA sequences in the sample. The chain is built from TRBV6-5 and TRBJ2-3; unclear D gene. The CDR3 has 11 residues. Trimming took off 6 bases at V and 4 bases at J, with 5 bases between the two ends. Looked up from germline, CDR1 is MNHEY and CDR2 is SVGAGI. The CDR3 is CASSLADTQYF. The CDR3 region has the DNA TGTGCCAGCAGCTTAGCAGATACGCAGTATTTT.

The chain uses TRBV5-1 and TRBJ2-3; 7 bases are a match to TRBD1. V dropped 4 bases and J dropped 8; count of bases not matched to a gene: 7. CDR1 is SGHRS and CDR2 is YFSETQ in the germline V gene. The CDR3 extends over 13 amino acids. The CDR3 region has the DNA TGCGCCAGCAGCCAGGGGACAGAAGGTACGCAGTATTTT. Translating it yields CASSQGTEGTQYF. Complete variable domain (other parts from reference TRBV5-1 and TRBJ2-3): KAGVTQTPRYLIKTRGQQVTLSCSPISGHRSVSWYQQTPGQGLQFLFEYFSETQRNKGNFPGRFSGRQFSNSRSEMNVSTLELGDSALYLCASSQGTEGTQYFGPGTRLTVL.

This clone has a single count. The chain's CDR3 is CASSFSGNEQFF. In nucleotides, the CDR3 is TGTGCCAGCAGCTTTAGCGGTAATGAGCAGTTCTTC. V and J are TRBV9 and TRBJ2-1; D may be TRBD2 (6 bases). CDR1 is SGDLS, CDR2 YYNGEE, per germline. The V end was cut by 4 bases, the J end by 7 bases, with 9 bases between. The CDR3 runs to 12 residues. Supplemented by reference TRBV9 and TRBJ2-1, the full variable domain reads DSGVTQTPKHLITATGQRVTLRCSPRSGDLSVYWYQQSLDQGLQFLIQYYNGEERAKGNILERFSAQQFPDLHSELNLSSLELGDSALYFCASSFSGNEQFFGPGTRLTVL.

Only a few counts were recorded for this clone. This sequence joins TRBV5-5 and TRBJ1-5; 10 nucleotides line up with TRBD1. Germline CDR1 and CDR2: SGHKS and YYEKEE (reference sequence). The CDR3 loop spans 16 amino acids. J was trimmed by 3 bases and V by 3 bases; bases with no gene match: 6. The CDR3 reads CASSSDRGADNQPQHF. CDR3 in DNA: TGTGCCAGCAGCTCGGACAGGGGGGCGGACAATCAGCCCCAGCATTTT. The full variable domain, in which reference TRBV5-5 and TRBJ1-5 provide the parts outside the CDR3, is DAGVTQSPTHLIKTRGQQVTLRCSPISGHKSVSWYQQVLGQGPQFIFQYYEKEERGRGNFPDRFSARQFPNYSSELNVNALLLGDSALYLCASSSDRGADNQPQHFGDGTRLSIL.

This clone appeared once. V gene TRBV11-2 combines with J gene TRBJ2-7, with a weak D call TRBD1 (6 bases). With 5 bases removed from V and 5 bases from J, the gap between germline ends came to 10 bases. This CDR3 has 12 amino acids. Germline-derived CDR1 and CDR2 are SGHAT and FQNNGV. CDR3 nucleotide sequence: TGTGCCAGCAGCGTGACAGGAGACGAGCAGTACTTC. Translation gives CASSVTGDEQYF.

J is TRBJ1-2 and V is TRBV19; D is unclear. V was shortened by 2 bases and J by 8 bases, with 21 bases between the two germline ends. Germline V gene lookup returns CDR1 LNHDA and CDR2 SQIVND (reference sequence). CDR3 length equals 16 residues. The CDR3 reads CASSIFLGPAREGYTF. CDR3 in DNA: TGTGCCAGTAGTATATTTTTAGGGCCGGCCCGGGAGGGCTACACCTTC.

This chain uses TRBV6-2 or TRBV6-3 with TRBJ1-2; D call uncertain. The CDR3 spans 13 residues. Germline lookup yields CDR1 MNHEY and CDR2 SVGEGT. V was cut by 6 bases and J by 3 bases, with 11 bases left in between. CDR3 nucleotide sequence: TGTGCCAGCAGCAACGGGGTCGACTATGGCTACACCTTC. Its protein product is CASSNGVDYGYTF.

This clone was seen once. The V gene is TRBV5-1, the J gene TRBJ1-1; 7 bases align to TRBD1. Per germline, CDR1 SGHRS and CDR2 YFSETQ. This CDR3 contains 14 residues. Unmatched junction bases numbered 3, after V lost 2 bases and J lost 2 bases. As DNA, the CDR3 is TGCGCCAGCAGCTTAGGGACAGCCAACACTGAAGCTTTCTTT. Translation: CASSLGTANTEAFF.

This chain links TRBV5-1 with TRBJ1-3; possibly TRBD1 for D (5 bases). V lost 7 bases and J lost 0, with 11 bases in between. This CDR3 spans 14 amino acids. Germline V CDR1 and CDR2: SGHRS, YFSETQ. In nucleotides, the CDR3 is TGCGCCAGCCGCCAACAGGTCTCTGGAAACACCATATATTTT. Translation: CASRQQVSGNTIYF.

The gene calls are TRBV9 and TRBJ1-2, with D possibly TRBD1 on 5 matching bases. The CDR3 runs 15 residues. Trimming cost V 2 bases and J 3 bases, with 14 bases left between them. Germline V gene sequence: CDR1 SGDLS, CDR2 YYNGEE. The CDR3 reads CASSVGGAPYYGYTF. In DNA form, the CDR3 reads TGTGCCAGCAGCGTCGGGGGAGCCCCTTACTATGGCTACACCTTC.

V usage is TRBV11-3 and J usage is TRBJ2-3; TRBD2 matches 8 bases. This CDR3 has 17 residues. The V gene's germline CDR1 is SGHNT and CDR2 YENEEA. With 0 bases clipped from V and 3 bases from J, the junction kept 8 bases outside the gene matches. The CDR3 DNA is TGTGCCAGCAGCTTAGAAGGTAGCGGGGCCCCGACAGATACGCAGTATTTT. It specifies CASSLEGSGAPTDTQYF. Filled out from reference TRBV11-3 and TRBJ2-3, the complete variable domain reads EAGVVQSPRYKIIEKKQPVAFWCNPISGHNTLYWYLQNLGQGPELLIRYENEEAVDDSQLPKDRFSAERLKGVDSTLKIQPAELGDSAVYLCASSLEGSGAPTDTQYFGPGTRLTVL.

The chain is built from TRBV7-9 and TRBJ1-1, with D possibly matching TRBD1 (5 bases). The V gene lost 1 base and the J gene lost 6 bases, with 12 bases spanning the gap. The germline V gene encodes CDR1 SEHNR and CDR2 FQNEAQ (reference sequence). The CDR3 runs to 14 residues. The CDR3: CASSLVPGVAEAFF. DNA for the CDR3: TGTGCCAGCAGCTTAGTCCCGGGGGTCGCTGAAGCTTTCTTT.

The rearrangement joins TRBV30 to TRBJ2-1; TRBD2 matches 10 bases. CDR1 GTSNPN and CDR2 SVGIG come from the germline V gene (reference sequence). This CDR3 contains 16 residues. V shed 0 bases, J shed 5 bases, and the junction held 7 bases outside the gene matches. The CDR3 loop reads CAWSVLLAGLNNEQFF. The CDR3 DNA sequence: TGTGCCTGGAGTGTTCTACTAGCGGGGCTGAACAATGAGCAGTTCTTC.

The chain employs TRBV19 and TRBJ2-1, with a weak D call TRBD2 (5 bases). Between the trimmed V and J ends, which lost 5 bases and 2 bases, there was a span of 10 bases. The CDR3 length is 14 residues. Germline assignment: CDR1 LNHDA and CDR2 SQIVND (reference sequence). The CDR3 reads CASSGLLTYNEQFF. The CDR3 DNA follows: TGTGCCAGTAGTGGACTGCTTACCTACAATGAGCAGTTCTTC.

The chain recombines TRBV15 with TRBJ2-5; 8 bases fit TRBD2. The CDR3 is made up of 14 amino acids. V lost 8 bases, J lost 1 base, and 6 bases stayed unmatched. Germline loops: CDR1 LNHNV, CDR2 YYDKDF (reference sequence). The CDR3 DNA sequence: TGTGCCACCCGGGGAGCGGGGGCCCAAGAGACCCAGTACTTC. Translating it yields CATRGAGAQETQYF.

The genes are TRBV5-5 and TRBJ1-3, with D possibly matching TRBD1 (5 bases). V lost 2 bases, J lost 0 bases, and 9 bases lay in between. The germline gives CDR1 SGHKS, CDR2 YYEKEE (reference sequence). CDR3 size: 15 residues. This CDR3 is CASSFGASSGNTIYF. In nucleotides, the CDR3 is TGTGCCAGCAGCTTTGGGGCGAGCTCTGGAAACACCATATATTTT.

The chain joins TRBV24-1 to TRBJ1-5; TRBD1 aligns across 10 bases. V gave up 9 bases and J gave up 3 bases; unmatched junction bases: 4. Germline assignment: CDR1 KGHDR and CDR2 SFDVKD. This CDR3 region has 14 residues. CDR3 in DNA: TGTGCCACCCGAGGACAGGGGGTCAATCAGCCCCAGCATTTT. Translating gives CATRGQGVNQPQHF.

The table lists this clone with a count of one. J is TRBJ1-4 and V is TRBV3-1 (or the pseudogene TRBV3-2), with 8 bases identical to TRBD1. In germline, CDR1 is LGHDT, CDR2 YNNKEL (reference sequence). V lost 3 bases to trimming and J lost 5 bases; unmatched junction nucleotides: 5. The CDR3 sequence is 15 residues long. CDR3 coding DNA: TGTGCCAGCAGCCAGGGGACAGGCCTAAATGAAAAACTGTTTTTT. It is translated as CASSQGTGLNEKLFF.